This is a list of T cell receptor beta chains from one sample in a study of CD8 T cells in Susac syndrome. TCRdb processed the immunoSEQ multiplex PCR reads anew with MiXCR; each CDR3 protein has one entry. The table lists 85,000 to 95,000 distinct CDR3 sequences, around 94% of them singletons. The specimen was CD4+ T cells from PBMCs. All receptors derive from a human donor with Susac syndrome. Each CDR3 is given with its conserved first and last residue. The D gene is left open where the match is weak. Some rows have no size entry. The others give once, few or many, or a class for an expanded clone.

cdr3_nt | cdr3_aa | clone_size | j_call | d_call | v_call
TGTGCCAGCTCACCACAAACCGGGACTAGCGGTATCGAGCAGTACTTC | CASSPQTGTSGIEQYF | NA | TRBJ2-7 | TRBD2 | TRBV18
TGTGCCAGCAGCCCGGGGCCGAACTATGGCTACACCTTC | CASSPGPNYGYTF | NA | TRBJ1-2 | NA | TRBV2
TGTGCCAGCAGTTTACGACCGAACACCGGGGAGCTGTTTTTT | CASSLRPNTGELFF | once | TRBJ2-2 | NA | TRBV12-3/TRBV12-4
TGTGCCACCAGCATACCGGGACAGGGAGTCAAAAACATTCAGTACTTC | CATSIPGQGVKNIQYF | NA | TRBJ2-4 | TRBD1 | TRBV15
TGCAGCGTCACGCACAAGGACTCGACGGGCGAGCAGTACTTC | CSVTHKDSTGEQYF | NA | TRBJ2-7 | NA | TRBV29-1
TGTGCCAGCAGTGAAACCAAACTGGACGCCAATGAGCAGTTCTTC | CASSETKLDANEQFF | NA | TRBJ2-1 | NA | TRBV25-1
TGTGCCAGCAGCGGGGGGGGCTCCTACAATGAGCAGTTCTTC | CASSGGGSYNEQFF | NA | TRBJ2-1 | TRBD2 | TRBV12-3/TRBV12-4
TGTGCCAGCAGTTCAGGCTCCTATAATTCACCCCTCCACTTT | CASSSGSYNSPLHF | NA | TRBJ1-6 | NA | TRBV2
TGTGCCAGCAGCGGCCGACAGGGGGACACTGAAGCTTTCTTT | CASSGRQGDTEAFF | NA | TRBJ1-1 | TRBD1 | TRBV9
TGTGCCAGCAGCGCCGGTGGACAGGCGAACTATGGCTACACCTTC | CASSAGGQANYGYTF | NA | TRBJ1-2 | TRBD1 | TRBV9
TGCAGTGCTAGAGATCCCCGACGGGGGGAAGAGACCCAGTACTTC | CSARDPRRGEETQYF | NA | TRBJ2-5 | TRBD2 | TRBV20-1
TGTGCCAGCAGCAGGGTGTGGGACACTGAAGCTTTCTTT | CASSRVWDTEAFF | NA | TRBJ1-1 | NA | TRBV27
TGTGCCAGCAGGGCAGACCAAGAGACCCAGTACTTC | CASRADQETQYF | NA | TRBJ2-5 | NA | TRBV25-1
TGCGCCAGCAGCTTGAGTTTGGACAATGAGCAGTTCTTC | CASSLSLDNEQFF | NA | TRBJ2-1 | NA | TRBV5-1
TGTGCCAGCAGCTTAGGACAGGCGAACACCGGGGAGCTGTTTTTT | CASSLGQANTGELFF | few | TRBJ2-2 | TRBD1 | TRBV7-3
TGTGCCAGCAGCGGCGGGGGGGGGAGGGACACCGGGGAGCTGTTTTTT | CASSGGGGRDTGELFF | NA | TRBJ2-2 | TRBD2 | TRBV9
TGTGCCAGCAGCCGACGAGCGGGGGGCCTTACCTACGAGCAGTACTTC | CASSRRAGGLTYEQYF | NA | TRBJ2-7 | TRBD2 | TRBV28
TGTGCCAGCAGCCCAGTCGATAGCAGGGCGAATGAGCAGTTCTTC | CASSPVDSRANEQFF | NA | TRBJ2-1 | NA | TRBV3-1
TGTGCCAGCAGTTTAGGCAGGGGTCAGCCCCAGCATTTT | CASSLGRGQPQHF | NA | TRBJ1-5 | NA | TRBV27
TGTGCCAGCAGTCCGACCTCAACGGAGACCCAGTACTTC | CASSPTSTETQYF | few | TRBJ2-5 | NA | TRBV6-2/TRBV6-3
TGTGCCAGCAGACGACAGGGAGGCTACACCTTC | CASRRQGGYTF | NA | TRBJ1-2 | TRBD1 | TRBV6-5
TGTGCCAGCAGCCGCGGACAGGGGAACACTGAAGCTTTCTTT | CASSRGQGNTEAFF | NA | TRBJ1-1 | TRBD1 | TRBV9
TGTGCCAGCAGCTTAGTCCAAGGGAACACTGAAGCTTTCTTT | CASSLVQGNTEAFF | NA | TRBJ1-1 | NA | TRBV7-9
TGTGCCAGCAGTGGTGGGGACGGGCATCGGGATGAGCAGTTCTTC | CASSGGDGHRDEQFF | NA | TRBJ2-1 | NA | TRBV6-4
TGTGCCACCAGTGATTTGCAGGGGGGACCAGATACGCAGTATTTT | CATSDLQGGPDTQYF | NA | TRBJ2-3 | NA | TRBV24-1
TGTGCCAGCGACAGGGGAAGGTCCGGGGCCAACGTCCTGACTTTC | CASDRGRSGANVLTF | NA | TRBJ2-6 | TRBD1 | TRBV19
TGCAGTGCTAGCTCGACAGGGGGCGGCACAGATACGCAGTATTTT | CSASSTGGGTDTQYF | once | TRBJ2-3 | TRBD1 | TRBV20-1
TGCGCCAGCAGCCCCTATAGGTTCGGGGAGACCCAGTACTTC | CASSPYRFGETQYF | NA | TRBJ2-5 | NA | TRBV5-1
TGCAGTGCTAGAGTACCCTACGGGGGAGCGGGTGGCTACACCTTC | CSARVPYGGAGGYTF | NA | TRBJ1-2 | NA | TRBV20-1
TGTGCCAGTAGTATAGACGCGGGCGGACCCCTAAACTATGGCTACACCTTC | CASSIDAGGPLNYGYTF | once | TRBJ1-2 | NA | TRBV19
TGTGCCAGCAGCGTAGAAGGACACTATGGCTACACCTTC | CASSVEGHYGYTF | NA | TRBJ1-2 | NA | TRBV9
TGCGCCAGCAGCCCTATCAAGACGGATTATAATTCACCCCTCCACTTT | CASSPIKTDYNSPLHF | NA | TRBJ1-6 | NA | TRBV5-1
TGTGCCAGCAGCCTCCTCGGGGGGGCCCGAGATACGCAGTATTTT | CASSLLGGARDTQYF | NA | TRBJ2-3 | TRBD2 | TRBV7-2
TGTGCCAGCTCACCTACAGGTTACGAGCAGTTCTTC | CASSPTGYEQFF | NA | TRBJ2-1 | NA | TRBV18
TGCGCCAGCAGCCAGCTTAACTCGGCGGGGACCCAGTACTTC | CASSQLNSAGTQYF | once | TRBJ2-5 | NA | TRBV4-1
TGCAGTGCTAGACATCCTTGGGAGAGCTCCTACAATGAGCAGTTCTTC | CSARHPWESSYNEQFF | NA | TRBJ2-1 | NA | TRBV20-1
TGTGCCAGTAGGGGGACAGGGTTTCAGCCCCAGCATTTT | CASRGTGFQPQHF | NA | TRBJ1-5 | TRBD1 | TRBV19
TGTGCCAGCAGCTTCGGGACGGAACGCTTGGAGACCCAGTACTTC | CASSFGTERLETQYF | NA | TRBJ2-5 | NA | TRBV11-3
TGTGCCAGCAGTCGGGACAGGCGAAGCACAGATACGCAGTATTTT | CASSRDRRSTDTQYF | NA | TRBJ2-3 | TRBD1 | TRBV2
TGTGCCAGCAGCACCAGGACTACCAACAATGAGCAGTTCTTC | CASSTRTTNNEQFF | NA | TRBJ2-1 | NA | TRBV9
TGTGCCAGCAGTGAAGACAGGTTCTCCCAGGAGACCCAGTACTTC | CASSEDRFSQETQYF | NA | TRBJ2-5 | NA | TRBV25-1
TGTGCCTGGGACGGAGGTAGCGGGGGAAGAAATACGCAGTATTTT | CAWDGGSGGRNTQYF | NA | TRBJ2-3 | TRBD2 | TRBV30
TGCAGTGCAAGCGGGTACGAGACCCAGTACTTC | CSASGYETQYF | NA | TRBJ2-5 | NA | TRBV20-1
TGCAGTGCGACCCCAGGGAGCAATCAGCCCCAGCATTTT | CSATPGSNQPQHF | once | TRBJ1-5 | NA | TRBV20-1
TGTGCCAGCAGCCATCCGCAAGTAAGGGGGGAGGACACTGAAGCTTTCTTT | CASSHPQVRGEDTEAFF | once | TRBJ1-1 | NA | TRBV7-3
TGCAGTGCTATACAGGGGGCGGCTAATTCACCCCTCCACTTT | CSAIQGAANSPLHF | NA | TRBJ1-6 | TRBD1 | TRBV20-1
TGTGCCAGCAGCTACGGGATCGAGCAGTTCTTC | CASSYGIEQFF | NA | TRBJ2-1 | NA | TRBV7-9
TGCAGCGTTGAACACAGACCTAACTATGGCTACACCTTC | CSVEHRPNYGYTF | NA | TRBJ1-2 | NA | TRBV29-1
TGCGCCAGCAGTCCCTCTCCGGGACAGGGGGCCCAGAACTATGGCTACACCTTC | CASSPSPGQGAQNYGYTF | NA | TRBJ1-2 | TRBD1 | TRBV23-1
TGCAGTGCTAGTATTCCGATGGGTGGCTACACCTTC | CSASIPMGGYTF | NA | TRBJ1-2 | NA | TRBV20-1